This T cell receptor (beta chain) is from a study of T cell clonotyping in hematopoietic cell transplantation. This clone was seen once. Some clones are missing from TCRdb's copy, which holds only in-frame ones; the method was immunoSEQ multiplex PCR. The data hold over 10,000 clones, with over 85% observed a single time. Germline loops: CDR1 SNHLY, CDR2 FYNNEI. The CDR3 totals 14 residues. The trim removed 6 bases at V and 8 bases at J, leaving 10 bases unmatched. The clonotype comes from a female patient between 50 and 59 years old who had an allogeneic stem cell transplant from an unrelated donor, so the T cells may come from the graft donor. Some clones in this sample may be carry-over from other donors' samples. This chain connects TRBV2 to TRBJ1-2, with 9 bases that match TRBD1. The sequencing here drew on PBMCs, taken 100 days after allogeneic stem cell transplant. The CDR3 here is CASSPTGGPGGYTF. The CDR3 DNA reads as TGTGCCAGCAGCCCGACAGGGGGTCCGGGAGGCTACACCTTC.